One sample yielded the 24 T cell receptor beta chains listed below, sequenced in a study of T cells in Graves' hyperthyroidism and ophthalmopathy. RNA transcripts gave rise to amplified TCR beta CDR3 regions. In the first-round RT-PCR of the TCR CDR3, the HTBI primer set was used. TCRdb called the multiplex PCR reads again in MiXCR, with one record for every CDR3 protein. This repertoire shows about 560,000 distinct CDR3 sequences, 16% found once; its top ten account for approximately 20%. The sequenced material came from blood. The receptors originated from a woman aged 18-29 years with Graves' hyperthyroidism.

Concerning this clonotype itself: A read error may account for a junction end that differs from germline. The gene calls are TRBV12-3 or TRBV12-4 and TRBJ2-4; 8 bases map to TRBD1. The CDR3 sequence is 15 residues long. CDR3 nucleotide sequence: TGTGCCGGCAGCGAACGGGCAGGGGGCATAAACATTCAGTACTTC. It is translated as CAGSERAGGINIQYF.

Remarks on this clonotype: The junction and the germline gene differ at one end; a read error may be behind it. This chain joins TRBV7-9 and TRBJ1-5, with 7 positions matching TRBD1. The CDR3 runs 17 residues. The germline CDR1 and CDR2 sequences are SEHNR and FQNEAQ (reference sequence). DNA for the CDR3: TGTGCCAGCAGCTTAGATTTTCAGGGGGTGAACAATCAGCCCCCGCATTTT. This encodes CASSLDFQGVNNQPPHF.

This clonotype was seen ten or more times. The chain has TRBV6-1 and TRBJ1-2; TRBD1 agrees at 12 bases. V was clipped by 6 bases and J by 7 bases; unmatched bases: 9. The CDR3 is 15 amino acids. Germline CDR1 MNHNS, CDR2 SASEGT. The CDR3 loop reads CASSAPRDRGLGYTF. In DNA form, the CDR3 reads TGTGCCAGCAGCGCTCCCCGGGACAGGGGGCTTGGCTACACCTTC.

This clonotype showed up just a few times. The chain is built from TRBV28 and TRBJ1-4; the D gene is possibly TRBD1 (5 bases). With 6 bases removed from V and 3 bases from J, the gap between germline ends came to 14 bases. Germline V gene sequence: CDR1 MDHEN, CDR2 SYDVKM. The CDR3 loop spans 15 amino acids. CDR3 sequence: CASRIQGAANEKLFF. The CDR3 region has the DNA TGTGCCAGCAGGATTCAGGGAGCGGCTAATGAAAAACTGTTTTTT.

This clonotype has a handful of counts. The V gene is TRBV12-3 or TRBV12-4, the J gene TRBJ1-5; D unclear. The CDR3 covers 14 residues. V was pared by 3 bases and J by 2 bases, with 8 bases between. In DNA, the CDR3 is TGTGCCAGCAGTTTTTCATCTGGCAATCAGCCCCAGCATTTT. Translated, it gives CASSFSSGNQPQHF.

V is TRBV28 and J is TRBJ2-7; TRBD2 matches 15 bases. Trimming removed 4 bases from V and 0 bases from J; junction bases left unmatched: 4. Germline CDR1 MDHEN, CDR2 SYDVKM. The CDR3 contains 17 residues. CDR3 sequence reads: CASSSGLAGGYSYEQYF. CDR3 coding DNA: TGTGCCAGCAGTTCGGGACTAGCGGGAGGTTACTCCTACGAGCAGTACTTC.

V usage is TRBV12-3 or TRBV12-4 and J usage is TRBJ1-6, with 8 bases identical to TRBD1. The length of the CDR3 is 14 residues. V trimming: 6 bases; J trimming: 7 bases; junction bases outside the gene matches: 5. The CDR3 nucleotides are TGTGCCAGCAGCCCCAGGGGGCAAAATTCACCCCTCCACTTT. It specifies CASSPRGQNSPLHF.

The chain carries TRBV20-1 and TRBJ2-7; weak D call: TRBD2 (7 bases). The CDR3 totals 13 residues. Germline V gene lookup returns CDR1 DFQATT and CDR2 SNEGSKA (reference sequence). The V and J ends lost 6 bases and 9 bases respectively, with 21 bases between them. CDR3 protein: CSAEGGGPLGQYF. The DNA for the CDR3 is TGCAGTGCAGAAGGCGGGGGCCCACTGGGGCAGTACTTC.

This clonotype was seen at least ten times. The chain links TRBV28 to TRBJ1-1; 7 bases line up with TRBD1. V trimming: 6 bases; J trimming: 0 bases; junction bases outside the gene matches: 7. The germline V gene has CDR1 MDHEN and CDR2 SYDVKM. The CDR3 is 15 amino acids. This CDR3 is CASSTFRGMNTEAFF. DNA for the CDR3: TGTGCCAGCAGCACCTTCAGGGGGATGAACACTGAAGCTTTCTTT.

The chain recombines TRBV19 with TRBJ1-2; 7 bases are shared with TRBD1. This CDR3 contains 14 residues. CDR1 LNHDA and CDR2 SQIVND come from the germline V gene (reference sequence). CDR3 sequence (DNA): TGTGCTTCGACCCGGGGCAGGGGGTTCTATGGCTACACCTTC. It is translated as CASTRGRGFYGYTF.

This clonotype was counted a few times. This chain connects TRBV18 to TRBJ1-6, with D perhaps TRBD1 (6 bases). The V end lost 5 bases, the J end lost 6 bases, and 20 bases lay between the germline ends. In germline, CDR1 is KGHSH, CDR2 LQKENI. The CDR3 has 17 amino acids. CDR3 bases: TGTGCCAGCTCAACTACTCGGGACACCCGGGTTAATTCACCCCTCCACTTT. Its protein is CASSTTRDTRVNSPLHF.

CDR3 region: CASTSAERAEETQYF. CDR3 sequence (DNA): TGTGCCAGCACTAGTGCAGAAAGGGCCGAGGAGACCCAGTACTTC. The chain joins TRBV6-4 to TRBJ2-5; D unclear. The CDR3 length is 15 residues. Trimming cost V 7 bases and J 5 bases, with 20 bases left between them. Germline V gene sequence: CDR1 MRHNA, CDR2 SNTAGT.

This clonotype was seen many times. The rearrangement joins TRBV7-2 to TRBJ2-7, with 8 bases identical to TRBD2. The germline V gene encodes CDR1 SGHTA and CDR2 FQGNSA. The CDR3 length is 15 residues. V trimming: 0 bases; J trimming: 4 bases; junction bases outside the gene matches: 5. CDR3 protein: CASSLAGGAAYEQYF. The DNA of the CDR3 is TGTGCCAGCAGCTTAGCCGGGGGGGCCGCTTACGAGCAGTACTTC.

This clonotype was detected a few times. The chain recombines TRBV6-1 with TRBJ2-3; 9 bases fit TRBD1. After removal of 7 bases from V and 3 bases from J, the junction contained 8 bases not matched to a gene. Per germline, CDR1 MNHNS and CDR2 SASEGT. The CDR3 runs 15 residues. The CDR3 nucleotides are TGTGCCAGCACTAGGGGACAGGGTTGGACAGATACGCAGTATTTT. Encoded protein: CASTRGQGWTDTQYF.

This chain uses TRBV6-1 with TRBJ2-7, with D perhaps assigned TRBD1 or TRBD2 (5 bases each). The CDR3 covers 14 residues. Germline-derived CDR1 and CDR2 are MNHNS and SASEGT. V lost 5 bases and J lost 1, with 12 bases in between. CDR3 sequence reads: CASSWGRQSYEQYF. As DNA, the CDR3 is TGTGCCAGCAGTTGGGGACGACAATCCTACGAGCAGTACTTC.

The V and J genes are TRBV20-1 and TRBJ1-5; D gene ambiguous. V lost 4 bases to trimming and J lost 4 bases, with 8 bases between them. This CDR3 comprises 12 residues. Germline CDR1 reads DFQATT; CDR2 reads SNEGSKA (reference sequence). CDR3 region: CSAKAGNQPQHF. CDR3 sequence (DNA): TGCAGTGCTAAAGCAGGAAATCAGCCCCAGCATTTT.

Comments on this clonotype: At one of its ends the junction is not consistent with the germline gene, which may arise from a read error. The chain couples TRBV20-1 to TRBJ2-5; tentatively, D is TRBD1 or TRBD2 (5 bases each). The V gene's germline CDR1 is DFQATT and CDR2 SNEGSKA (reference sequence). CDR3 size: 16 residues. CDR3 sequence (DNA): TGCAGTGCTAGAAGGTTTGGGGACGGCAGACAAGAGACCCGGTACTTC. This gives the protein CSARRFGDGRQETRYF.

This clonotype was detected a few times. The chain links TRBV29-1 to TRBJ2-2, with D possibly matching TRBD1 (5 bases). Per the germline V gene, CDR1 is SQVTM and CDR2 is ANQGSEA. This CDR3 has 14 residues. Trimming pared 3 bases from V and 2 bases from J, leaving 10 bases between. Written as DNA, the CDR3 is TGCAGCGTTGAGGGGCAGGGCAACACCGGGGAGCTGTTTTTT. It is translated as CSVEGQGNTGELFF.

In this sample, this clonotype turned up a few times. This chain uses TRBV2 with TRBJ2-1, with TRBD2 matching over 10 bases. This CDR3 comprises 15 residues. V gave up 6 bases and J gave up 4 bases; unmatched junction bases: 6. CDR1 SNHLY and CDR2 FYNNEI come from the germline V gene. CDR3 DNA sequence: TGTGCCAGCAGAGCTGAGCGGGGGGGATACAATGAGCAGTTCTTC. It yields the protein CASRAERGGYNEQFF. Filled out from reference TRBV2 and TRBJ2-1, the complete variable domain reads EPEVTQTPSHQVTQMGQEVILRCVPISNHLYFYWYRQILGQKVEFLVSFYNNEISEKSEIFDDQFSVERPDGSNFTLKIRSTKLEDSAMYFCASRAERGGYNEQFFGPGTRLTVL.

This clonotype was counted only a few times. The chain is built from TRBV12-3 or TRBV12-4 and TRBJ1-5, with TRBD1 as a possible D gene (5 bases). The V end lost 7 bases, the J end lost 4 bases, and 11 bases lay between the germline ends. This CDR3 spans 13 amino acids. CDR3 DNA: TGTGCCAGCACCTGGGGCGGGAATCAGCCCCAGCATTTT. Protein product: CASTWGGNQPQHF.

Comments on this clonotype: This clone may be a read error of a much larger clone one base away. The chain employs TRBV28 and TRBJ1-6; D is perhaps TRBD1 (6 bases). CDR3 size: 15 residues. Germline V gives CDR1 MDHEN, CDR2 SYDVKM. CDR3 coding DNA: TGTGCCAGCAGTCCCAGACAGGAATTTAATTCACCCTTCCACTTT. Protein: CASSPRQEFNSPFHF.

This clonotype was counted between two and nine times. The V gene is TRBV7-2, the J gene TRBJ1-4; D gene uncertain. V shed 5 bases and J shed 5 bases, with 12 bases lying between them. Per the germline V gene, CDR1 is SGHTA and CDR2 is FQGNSA. The CDR3 is made up of 14 amino acids. The CDR3 sequence is CASSRAGENEKLFF. The CDR3 DNA reads as TGTGCCAGCAGCAGGGCCGGGGAGAATGAAAAACTGTTTTTT.

This clonotype has a count of ten or more. The rearrangement links TRBV28 to TRBJ2-5; the match to TRBD2 covers 7 bases. With V trimmed by 3 bases and J by 0 bases, 10 bases remained unmatched. CDR1 and CDR2 from the germline V gene are MDHEN and SYDVKM. This CDR3 has 17 residues. The CDR3 reads CASSFGLWEGNQETQYF. In DNA form, the CDR3 reads TGTGCCAGCAGTTTCGGGTTATGGGAGGGTAACCAAGAGACCCAGTACTTC. The full variable domain, completed using reference TRBV28 and TRBJ2-5, is DVKVTQSSRYLVKRTGEKVFLECVQDMDHENMFWYRQDPGLGLRLIYFSYDVKMKEKGDIPEGYSVSREKKERFSLILESASTNQTSMYLCASSFGLWEGNQETQYFGPGTRLLVL.

The J gene is TRBJ2-7, the V gene TRBV7-9; TRBD2 matches at 9 bases. The CDR3 totals 16 residues. V shed 5 bases, J shed 0 bases, and the junction held 8 bases outside the gene matches. Germline V gene data show CDR1 as SEHNR and CDR2 as FQNEAQ (reference sequence). CDR3: CASSAELAGPSYEQYF. The CDR3 nucleotides read TGTGCCAGCAGCGCCGAACTAGCGGGCCCCTCCTACGAGCAGTACTTC.